The rows below give T cell receptor beta chains drawn from one sample of a study of T cell changes during pregnancy in multiple sclerosis. The repertoire was sequenced with immunoSEQ multiplex PCR; TCRdb's copy has only in-frame clones and lacks some. This table holds over 55,000 clones, 85% to 95% found once. The starting material was CD8+ T cells from peripheral blood mononuclear cells, obtained in the third trimester of pregnancy. All receptors derive from a female donor in good health, enrolled as a control in a pregnancy study. Each CDR3 is given with its conserved first and last residue. The D gene is left open where the match is weak. Not every row has a clone size; where given, it reads once, few, many or a size class.

d_call	v_call	clone_size	j_call	cdr3_aa	cdr3_nt
.	TRBV6-5	.	TRBJ1-5	CASRIRTEAQPQHF	TGTGCCAGCAGAATAAGGACGGAGGCTCAGCCCCAGCATTTT
.	TRBV30	.	TRBJ2-7	CAWSDLGFSYEQYF	TGTGCCTGGAGCGACCTGGGCTTTTCCTACGAGCAGTACTTC
TRBD1	TRBV25-1	.	TRBJ1-2	CASSPQGNYGYTF	TGTGCCAGCAGTCCACAGGGGAACTATGGCTACACCTTC
.	TRBV5-8	.	TRBJ2-5	CASPGETQYF	TGTGCCTCCCCCGGAGAGACCCAGTACTTC
.	TRBV27	.	TRBJ2-1	CASSFGDEQFF	TGTGCCAGCAGTTTCGGGGATGAGCAGTTCTTC
.	TRBV5-1	.	TRBJ2-7	CASSPVSGAIYEQYF	TGCGCCAGCAGCCCGGTGAGCGGAGCTATCTACGAGCAGTACTTC
TRBD2	TRBV9	.	TRBJ2-5	CASSRLAGGWNQETQYF	TGTGCCAGCAGCCGACTAGCGGGGGGGTGGAACCAAGAGACCCAGTACTTC
TRBD2	TRBV14	.	TRBJ2-1	CASSQWGGRPEQFF	TGTGCCAGCAGCCAGTGGGGGGGACGGCCCGAGCAGTTCTTC
.	TRBV2	.	TRBJ2-7	CASREPQGTEDF	TGTGCCAGCAGGGAACCTCAGGGGACCGAAGACTTC
.	TRBV27	.	TRBJ2-7	CASSLSTGYEQYF	TGTGCCAGCAGTTTATCGACGGGCTACGAGCAGTACTTC
.	TRBV19	.	TRBJ1-1	CASSWGLNTEAFF	TGTGCCAGTAGTTGGGGGCTGAACACTGAAGCTTTCTTT
TRBD1	TRBV7-8	once	TRBJ2-7	CASSYGQGAIYEQYF	TGTGCCAGCAGCTACGGACAGGGAGCAATCTACGAGCAGTACTTC
TRBD2	TRBV15	.	TRBJ2-3	CATSRTSGGTDTQYF	TGTGCCACCAGCAGAACTAGCGGGGGCACAGATACGCAGTATTTT
TRBD2	TRBV2	.	TRBJ2-7	CASISGTKYYEQYF	TGTGCCAGCATCTCCGGGACTAAGTACTACGAGCAGTACTTC
.	TRBV9	.	TRBJ2-7	CASSEGGGIYEQYF	TGTGCCAGCAGCGAGGGGGGAGGGATCTACGAGCAGTACTTC
.	TRBV6-6	.	TRBJ2-5	CASSLGEVETQYF	TGTGCCAGCAGCCTCGGGGAGGTCGAGACCCAGTACTTC
.	TRBV4-1	few	TRBJ1-1	CASSQDLIGGLNTEAFF	TGCGCCAGCAGCCAAGACCTAATCGGAGGATTGAACACTGAAGCTTTCTTT
.	TRBV11-3	.	TRBJ1-1	CASSYLNSDTEAFF	TGTGCCAGCAGCTACCTAAATTCGGACACTGAAGCTTTCTTT
TRBD1	TRBV4-3	.	TRBJ1-2	CASSQDRAGGWSYTF	TGCGCCAGCAGCCAAGATCGGGCAGGGGGTTGGAGCTACACCTTC
.	TRBV30	.	TRBJ2-7	CATGTYEQYF	TGTGCCACAGGGACCTACGAGCAGTACTTC
TRBD1	TRBV11-2	.	TRBJ2-7	CASRGGPGQGFYEQYF	TGTGCCAGCAGGGGGGGTCCGGGACAGGGCTTCTACGAGCAGTACTTC
.	TRBV6-6	.	TRBJ1-1	CATRDSEAFF	TGTGCCACCCGGGACTCGGAAGCTTTCTTT
TRBD2	TRBV30	.	TRBJ2-1	CAWSVRGGLGEQFF	TGTGCCTGGAGTGTACGGGGGGGGTTGGGTGAGCAGTTCTTC
TRBD1	TRBV5-6	.	TRBJ1-5	CASSGGQGYQPQHF	TGTGCCAGCAGCGGGGGACAGGGATATCAGCCCCAGCATTTT
.	TRBV27	.	TRBJ2-1	CASSLQGLEQFF	TGTGCCAGCAGTTTACAGGGGCTTGAGCAGTTCTTC
TRBD1	TRBV27	.	TRBJ2-7	CASTPGRDRTEDEQYF	TGTGCCAGCACCCCTGGCCGGGACAGGACGGAGGACGAGCAGTACTTC
.	TRBV5-4	.	TRBJ2-7	CASSLGQGAEYEQYF	TGTGCCAGCAGCTTGGGTCAGGGTGCCGAATACGAGCAGTACTTC
.	TRBV9	.	TRBJ2-7	CASSVVPGYEQYF	TGTGCCAGCAGCGTGGTCCCCGGCTACGAGCAGTACTTC
.	TRBV19	.	TRBJ2-1	CASSIVGDSEQFF	TGTGCCAGTAGTATAGTAGGGGATAGTGAGCAGTTCTTC
.	TRBV9	.	TRBJ1-2	CASSVAGMGGYGYTF	TGTGCCAGCAGCGTAGCGGGGATGGGGGGCTATGGCTACACCTTC
.	TRBV5-1	.	TRBJ2-1	CASSLASDEQFF	TGCGCCAGCAGCTTGGCATCGGATGAGCAGTTCTTC
.	TRBV30	.	TRBJ2-7	CAWETGSYEQYF	TGTGCCTGGGAAACAGGGTCCTACGAGCAGTACTTC
.	TRBV9	.	TRBJ1-1	CASSPRGNTEAFF	TGTGCCAGCAGCCCCAGGGGGAACACTGAAGCTTTCTTT
.	TRBV27	.	TRBJ2-2	CASSSLGGELFF	TGTGCCAGCAGTTCCCTCGGCGGGGAGCTGTTTTTT
.	TRBV30	.	TRBJ1-1	CAWSDQVGEAFF	TGTGCCTGGAGTGATCAGGTGGGTGAAGCTTTCTTT
.	TRBV6-6	.	TRBJ2-6	CASSHVQSGANVLTF	TGTGCCAGCAGCCACGTGCAGTCTGGGGCCAACGTCCTGACTTTC
.	TRBV11-2	.	TRBJ1-2	CASSFTGKEGYGYTF	TGTGCCAGCAGCTTTACAGGAAAGGAGGGCTATGGCTACACCTTC
.	TRBV2	.	TRBJ2-1	CASSGFQGIYNEQFF	TGTGCCAGCAGTGGCTTCCAGGGAATCTACAATGAGCAGTTCTTC
.	TRBV11-2	.	TRBJ2-2	CASSQRGGFDGELFF	TGTGCCAGCAGCCAGAGGGGGGGATTCGACGGGGAGCTGTTTTTT
.	TRBV30	.	TRBJ1-5	CAWSEGVEQPQHF	TGTGCCTGGAGTGAAGGGGTGGAGCAGCCCCAGCATTTT
TRBD1	TRBV5-5	.	TRBJ1-5	CASSLEGTGFQPQHF	TGTGCCAGCAGCTTGGAAGGGACAGGGTTTCAGCCCCAGCATTTT
TRBD1	TRBV30	.	TRBJ1-4	CAWSAGQGEEKLFF	TGTGCCTGGAGTGCGGGACAGGGAGAGGAAAAACTGTTTTTT
.	TRBV27	.	TRBJ2-3	CASSFLGHPTDTQYF	TGTGCCAGCAGTTTCCTTGGACACCCCACAGATACGCAGTATTTT
.	TRBV5-8	.	TRBJ2-1	CASSLGTDNEQFF	TGTGCCAGCAGCTTGGGGACAGACAATGAGCAGTTCTTC
.	TRBV4-1	.	TRBJ1-1	CASSHDYRESTEAFF	TGCGCCAGCAGCCATGATTACAGGGAAAGCACTGAAGCTTTCTTT
.	TRBV9	.	TRBJ2-7	CASSPSLGAGDYEQYF	TGTGCCAGCAGCCCTTCCTTGGGGGCAGGGGACTACGAGCAGTACTTC
.	TRBV11-2	.	TRBJ1-5	CASSLDSDSNQPQHF	TGTGCCAGCAGCTTAGACAGTGATAGCAATCAGCCCCAGCATTTT
TRBD2	TRBV4-1	.	TRBJ2-1	CASSQDSLAGIYNEQFF	TGCGCCAGCAGCCAAGATTCCCTAGCGGGGATCTACAATGAGCAGTTCTTC
.	TRBV6-5	once	TRBJ1-1	CASSYSRRDTEAFF	TGTGCCAGCAGTTACTCGCGCCGGGACACTGAAGCTTTCTTT
.	TRBV30	few	TRBJ1-1	CAWSVAGEAFF	TGTGCCTGGAGTGTGGCAGGGGAAGCTTTCTTT
TRBD1	TRBV7-9	.	TRBJ2-7	CASSSGQGRYEQYF	TGTGCCAGCAGCTCGGGACAGGGTAGATACGAGCAGTACTTC
.	TRBV4-3	.	TRBJ1-1	CASSQDPAPPMNTEAFF	TGCGCCAGCAGCCAAGATCCCGCTCCACCTATGAACACTGAAGCTTTCTTT
.	TRBV19	once	TRBJ1-1	CASSIMLFVNTEAFF	TGTGCCAGTAGTATTATGTTATTCGTAAACACTGAAGCTTTCTTT